The 5 T cell receptor beta chains presented below share a single source sample, sequenced in a study of blood T cell repertoires in COVID-19. Produced via immunoSEQ multiplex PCR; TCRdb's table is partial and in-frame only. This sample has some 100,000 clones, with about 77% found just once. Sequencing was done on a sample of peripheral blood. The receptors here all came from a human donor in a cohort sampled during active COVID-19.

The chain is built from TRBV11-3 and TRBJ1-1, with D unresolved. CDR1 and CDR2 from the germline V gene are SGHNT and YENEEA. V dropped 2 bases and J dropped 1 base, with 8 bases sitting between them. CDR3 length equals 14 residues. In DNA, the CDR3 is TGTGCCAGCAGCTTAAGCGGGGAGAACACTGAAGCTTTCTTT. Amino acid sequence: CASSLSGENTEAFF.

The chain employs TRBV6-1 and TRBJ1-2; D might be TRBD1 (6 bases). CDR3 length: 14 residues. V shed 5 bases and J shed 4 bases, with 14 bases lying between them. From germline, CDR1 is MNHNS and CDR2 SASEGT. CDR3 loop: CASSTQTGAYGYTF. CDR3 coding DNA: TGTGCCAGCAGTACTCAGACAGGTGCCTATGGCTACACCTTC.

V usage is TRBV5-6 and J usage is TRBJ1-6; D uncertain. CDR1 and CDR2 (germline): SGHDT, YYEEEE. The CDR3 totals 13 residues. Between the trimmed V and J ends, which lost 4 bases and 9 bases, there was a span of 11 bases. The CDR3 protein is CASSLWTFSPLHF. The CDR3 nucleotides are TGTGCCAGCAGCCTCTGGACTTTTTCACCCCTCCACTTT.

The chain is built from TRBV29-1 and TRBJ2-7; 10 bases fit TRBD1. The germline V gene encodes CDR1 SQVTM and CDR2 ANQGSEA. V shed 7 bases, J shed 5 bases, and the junction held 5 bases outside the gene matches. CDR3 length equals 12 residues. CDR3 protein: CSGGQGSHEQYF. As DNA, the CDR3 is TGCAGCGGGGGACAGGGGTCCCACGAGCAGTACTTC.

The chain employs TRBV29-1 and TRBJ2-1, with 8 bases fitting TRBD2. V shed 7 bases and J 10 bases; nucleotides not matched to a gene: 12. The CDR3 totals 13 residues. Germline loops: CDR1 SQVTM, CDR2 ANQGSEA. The CDR3 loop is CSADREGRREQFF. The CDR3 DNA reads TGCAGCGCCGACCGGGAGGGCCGGCGGGAGCAGTTCTTC.